The 13 T cell receptor beta chains presented below share a single source sample, sequenced in a study of identical twins. Each CDR3 protein gets one entry after TCRdb re-called the 5' RACE reads with MiXCR. The data show under 900,000 distinct CDR3 sequences, 15% to 20% seen once. These records were also assigned to another study, of T cells expressing NK-cell markers.

The specimen was PBMCs. The receptors shown here come from a young woman in good health.

The rearrangement uses TRBV5-1 and TRBJ2-1, with 10 positions matching TRBD2. J was trimmed by 9 bases and V by 0 bases; bases with no gene match: 6. The CDR3 contains 15 residues. Germline V lookup: CDR1 SGHRS, CDR2 YFSETQ. Written as DNA, the CDR3 is TGCGCCAGCAGCTTGGTACTAGCGGGAAAACGTGAGCAGTTCTTC. Its translation: CASSLVLAGKREQFF.

The V call is TRBV6-2 or TRBV6-3, the J call TRBJ2-1; TRBD2 aligns across 10 bases. CDR3 size: 17 residues. Germline CDR1 MNHEY, CDR2 SVGEGT. Trimming cost V 5 bases and J 7 bases; bases outside gene matches: 14. The CDR3 is CASSPPPLAGAGNEQFF. DNA for the CDR3: TGTGCCAGCAGTCCCCCCCCGCTAGCGGGAGCGGGGAATGAGCAGTTCTTC.

A few counts support this clonotype. This chain joins TRBV5-8 and TRBJ1-4; 7 bases are shared with TRBD1. V trimming: 4 bases; J trimming: 4 bases; junction bases outside the gene matches: 7. The CDR3 loop spans 15 amino acids. The germline V gene has CDR1 SGHTS and CDR2 YDEGEE. The CDR3 spells CASSTQGWGNEKLFF. As DNA, the CDR3 is TGTGCCAGCAGCACACAGGGGTGGGGTAATGAAAAACTGTTTTTT.

The chain carries TRBV5-1 and TRBJ2-3; TRBD2 agrees at 7 bases. Germline CDR1 reads SGHRS; CDR2 reads YFSETQ. This CDR3 comprises 15 residues. After removal of 4 bases from V and 6 bases from J, the junction contained 11 bases not matched to a gene. The CDR3 nucleotides are TGCGCCAGCAGCCCGGGACTACAAGCGGGGGATACGCAGTATTTT. This codes for CASSPGLQAGDTQYF.

The chain uses TRBV5-1 and TRBJ2-5, with TRBD1 as a possible D gene (8 bases). Germline V CDR1 and CDR2: SGHRS, YFSETQ. The CDR3 has 15 residues. The V end was cut by 5 bases, the J end by 3 bases, with 17 bases between. CDR3 DNA: TGCGCCAGCAGAAACAGGGGGGGGACGGAAGAGACCCAGTACTTC. Residues: CASRNRGGTEETQYF.

This clonotype was seen more than once but under ten times. The rearrangement links TRBV5-1 to TRBJ1-6; 8 bases are a match to TRBD1. V shed 4 bases, J shed 10 bases, and the junction held 4 bases outside the gene matches. This CDR3 spans 13 amino acids. Looked up from germline, CDR1 is SGHRS and CDR2 is YFSETQ. The CDR3 region has the DNA TGCGCCAGCAGCCAGGGGGCGGACTCACCCCTCCACTTT. It translates to CASSQGADSPLHF.

This clonotype was counted a few times. In nucleotides, the CDR3 is TGTGCCAGCAGCGGAAACACTAGCGGGGACACAACGCAGTATTTT. Its protein product is CASSGNTSGDTTQYF. This chain connects TRBV9 to TRBJ2-3; 10 bases match TRBD2. V lost 3 bases, J lost 9 bases, and 10 bases stayed unmatched. Germline-derived CDR1 and CDR2 are SGDLS and YYNGEE. The CDR3 extends over 15 amino acids.

This clonotype was seen only a few times. At one boundary the junction diverges from the germline segment, which might be a read error. This chain uses TRBV7-9 with TRBJ2-1; D gene unclear. Germline assignment: CDR1 SEHNR and CDR2 FQNEAQ (reference sequence). The CDR3 length is 12 residues. The CDR3 DNA sequence: TGTGCCAGCAGATTAGCAAGCAATGAGCAGTTCTTC. It codes for CASRLASNEQFF.

This clonotype was recorded only once. The V call is TRBV2, the J call TRBJ2-6; 8 positions agree with TRBD1. The germline CDR1 and CDR2 sequences are SNHLY and FYNNEI. V lost 6 bases, J lost 4 bases, and 2 bases stayed unmatched. This CDR3 is 14 amino acids long. This CDR3 is CASRRTGGANVLTF. The CDR3 DNA follows: TGTGCCAGCAGGCGGACAGGGGGGGCCAACGTCCTGACTTTC.

The chain links TRBV10-3 to TRBJ2-5; D ambiguous. The CDR3 sequence is 13 residues long. Germline CDR1 ENHRY, CDR2 SYGVKD. The ends were cut back, 5 bases at V and 1 base at J, with 8 bases in the middle. The DNA of the CDR3 is TGTGCCATCAGTTGGAGACTCCAAGAGACCCAGTACTTC. It translates to CAISWRLQETQYF.

Only a few counts were recorded for this clonotype. The chain couples TRBV20-1 to TRBJ1-4, with D unresolved. The CDR3 covers 13 residues. The germline V and J ends were trimmed by 6 bases and 4 bases, with 12 bases remaining between them. CDR1 is DFQATT and CDR2 is SNEGSKA in the germline V gene (reference sequence). As DNA, the CDR3 is TGCAGTGCCGCCCGCGGACGTAATGAAAAACTGTTTTTT. It codes for CSAARGRNEKLFF.

The CDR3 bases are TGTGCCAGCAGTTCCGGGTTTTTTTACAATGAGCAGTTCTTC. Its translation: CASSSGFFYNEQFF. The V and J genes are TRBV6-2 or TRBV6-3 and TRBJ2-1; D uncertain. The CDR3 loop spans 14 amino acids. V was cut by 4 bases and J by 4 bases, with 11 bases left in between. Germline assignment: CDR1 MNHEY and CDR2 SVGEGT.

The rearrangement joins TRBV20-1 to TRBJ1-2, with D perhaps TRBD1 (6 bases). The CDR3 is 12 residues long. V was trimmed by 5 bases and J by 8 bases, leaving 15 bases between them. Germline CDR1 is DFQATT and CDR2 is SNEGSKA (reference sequence). The CDR3 DNA follows: TGCAGTGCTCCCAGGGGAGGGAAAGGCTACACCTTC. It codes for CSAPRGGKGYTF.